The T cell receptor beta chain under discussion was sequenced for a study of regulatory T cells in long-lasting Graves disease. Study results and caveats: Among samples with persistent disease, TRBV28, TRBJ1-2 and TRBJ2-5 were favored. For persistent Graves' patients, TCR diversity was lower than for newly diagnosed ones.

This clonotype was counted at least ten times. No antigen is known for it. Time point: newly diagnosed GD, antithyroid drugs for less than 3 months. PBMC RNA served as the TCR library source. Relying on iRepertoire HTBI primers and Arm-PCR of CDR3 regions, the team built TCR beta libraries. TCRdb re-called the multiplex PCR reads with MiXCR, one entry per CDR3 protein. This sample yields 300,000 to 400,000 distinct CDR3 sequences, of which approximately 20% are seen a single time; less than 40% belongs to the top ten. Germline values: CDR1 MDHEN, CDR2 SYDVKM. V lost 3 bases and J 7 bases, leaving 13 bases between the germline ends. The length of the CDR3 is 14 residues.

J is TRBJ1-5 and V is TRBV28; D ambiguous. Here the sequenced sample was peripheral blood mononuclear cells (PBMCs), taken at new diagnosis, from a patient treated with antithyroid drugs. The sequence was collected from a female donor with Graves disease. The CDR3 is CASSLPGPVQPQHF. CDR3 DNA sequence: TGTGCCAGCAGTTTGCCCGGTCCTGTGCAGCCCCAGCATTTT.